This section outlines one T cell receptor beta chain sequence together with its context. It lacks a known antigen. The sample holds no much larger clone one base away, and base qualities are not on file. The cysteine opens and the phenylalanine closes a CDR3 of 17 amino acids. The sequence is cut down to CDR3 DNA, 51 bases in frame from base 1. The junction shows trimming of 1 base on V and 2 bases on J, and the gene matches do not reach 6 bases of it. CDR1 and CDR2 are drawn from the germline V gene: MGHRA, YSYEKL. The record originates from a study of shared T cell receptors in the human thymus (dated by TCRdb to the early 2020s). With regard to the full study: The study examined how self-reactive, shared T-cell receptor alpha chains are generated in the human thymus.

The library was obtained by the immunoSEQ multiplex PCR assay. The table comes from immuneACCESS by way of TCRdb, which keeps in-frame sequences with V and J called. Part of the clones is missing from these tables; in studies checked, under half for an unresolved V gene and the rest for unknown reasons. In this sample the table shows 600,000 or so clones, 87% of which occur a single time. 0.009% to 0.0095% of the sample goes to the ten largest clones. The same data also contributed to another study, on human thymus T cells. Per the second study: In Finland, the donors were immunologically healthy infants who were having open corrective cardiac surgery for congenital heart defects. Thymus tissue was collected as surgical resects that were removed during corrective cardiac surgery. Both the thymic and the peripheral blood repertoires appeared to show biased V and J gene segment usage. According to the related research, thymic TCR repertoires were highly overlapping among unrelated individuals. TCR alpha and beta repertoires from roughly eight infant thymus samples and a few related peripheral blood samples were characterized in the study. Donor ages ranged from roughly 7 to 250 days, and the cohort comprised roughly six male and a couple of female infants. Thymocytes were released mechanically from tissue and stored at -70 °C as pellets of 10-30 million cells. Genomic DNA was extracted from frozen cell pellets with a QIAsymphony instrument. The immunoSEQ multiplex PCR assay was used to amplify the TCRB and TCRAD loci from a standardized amount of quality-controlled genomic DNA. The amplicons spanned the V(D)J region and were long enough to cover the CDR3 and allow V and J genes to be identified. Through the commercial immunoSEQ service, the amplicons were sequenced on an Illumina platform. Corrections for primer bias and sequencing errors followed previously described methods, while TCRAD and TCRB definitions were based on the IMGT database. Analysis of the repertoires was done with immunoSEQ Analyzer 3.0 and VDJTools and included basic statistics, V/J segment usage, diversity estimates, rarefaction and pairwise overlap. Chao1, ChaoE, Efron-Thisted, Shannon and inverse Simpson indices were used to estimate diversity, which was also estimated on datasets down-sampled to the smallest sample. For repertoire overlap, CDR3 nucleotide sequence, V gene and J gene had to match strictly, and clustering was done by Jaccard-based multidimensional scaling. Thymus samples yielded on average approximately 840,000 unique TCRB clonotypes, compared with 80,000 to 95,000 from blood samples.

Sequenced material: thymocytes. The chain was built from TRBV4-1 and TRBJ2-3, with 10 central nucleotides matching TRBD2. This clonotype originated in a boy under three years old with a congenital heart defect. Donor details come from another sample of the same person, matched by shared clones. The sequenced DNA is TGCGCCAGCAGCCAAGGAGGGAGCGGGGGGGCCACAGATACGCAGTATTTT. Its product reads: CASSQGGSGGATDTQYF.